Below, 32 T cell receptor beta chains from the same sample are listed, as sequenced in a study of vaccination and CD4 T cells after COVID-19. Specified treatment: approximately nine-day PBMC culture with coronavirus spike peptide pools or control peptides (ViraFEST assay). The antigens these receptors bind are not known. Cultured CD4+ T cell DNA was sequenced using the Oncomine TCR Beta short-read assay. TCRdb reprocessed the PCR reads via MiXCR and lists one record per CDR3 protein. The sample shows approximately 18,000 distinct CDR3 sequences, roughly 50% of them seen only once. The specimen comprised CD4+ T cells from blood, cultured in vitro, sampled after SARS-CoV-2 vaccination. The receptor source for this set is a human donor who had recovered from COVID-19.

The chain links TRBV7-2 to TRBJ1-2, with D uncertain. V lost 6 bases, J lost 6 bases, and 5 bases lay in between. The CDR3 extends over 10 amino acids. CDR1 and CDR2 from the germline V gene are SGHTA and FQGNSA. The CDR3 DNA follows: TGTGCCAGCAGTCAAGATGGCTACACCTTC. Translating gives CASSQDGYTF.

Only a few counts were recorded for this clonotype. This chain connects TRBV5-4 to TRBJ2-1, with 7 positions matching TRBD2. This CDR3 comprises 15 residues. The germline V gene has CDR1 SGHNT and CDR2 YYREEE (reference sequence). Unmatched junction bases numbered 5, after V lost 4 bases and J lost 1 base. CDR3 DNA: TGTGCCAGCAGCGAGCCCGGGAGGTCCTACAATGAGCAGTTCTTC. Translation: CASSEPGRSYNEQFF.

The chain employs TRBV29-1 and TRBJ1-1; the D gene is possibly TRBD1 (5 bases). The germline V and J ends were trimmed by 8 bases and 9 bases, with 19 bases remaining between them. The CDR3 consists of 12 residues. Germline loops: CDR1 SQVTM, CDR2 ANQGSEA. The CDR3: CSSNAEGRQAFF. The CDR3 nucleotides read TGCAGCTCTAACGCCGAGGGGCGGCAAGCTTTCTTT.

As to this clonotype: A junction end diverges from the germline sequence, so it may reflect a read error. CDR3 DNA sequence: TGTACCAGCAATCCCTCCTTGGTGGGGAGCACTGAAGCCTTCTTT. As protein: CTSNPSLVGSTEAFF. The V call is TRBV6-2 or TRBV6-3, the J call TRBJ1-1; no clear D. Germline V lookup: CDR1 MNHEY, CDR2 SVGEGT. The length of the CDR3 is 15 residues.

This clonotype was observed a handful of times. CDR3 residues: CASSYPAGANQPQHF. The CDR3 DNA sequence: TGTGCCAGCAGTTACCCCGCAGGGGCAAATCAGCCCCAGCATTTT. The V gene is TRBV6-2 or TRBV6-3, the J gene TRBJ1-5; a possible D gene is TRBD1 (6 bases). The CDR3 sequence is 15 residues long. The V and J ends lost 2 bases and 4 bases respectively, with 12 bases between them. Germline V gene lookup returns CDR1 MNHEY and CDR2 SVGEGT.

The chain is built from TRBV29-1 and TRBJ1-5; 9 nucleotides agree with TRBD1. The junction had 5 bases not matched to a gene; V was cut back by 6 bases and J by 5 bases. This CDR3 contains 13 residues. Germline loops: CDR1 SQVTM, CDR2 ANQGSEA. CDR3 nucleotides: TGCAGCGTCGCCGACAGGGGGGATCAGCCCCAGCATTTT. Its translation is CSVADRGDQPQHF.

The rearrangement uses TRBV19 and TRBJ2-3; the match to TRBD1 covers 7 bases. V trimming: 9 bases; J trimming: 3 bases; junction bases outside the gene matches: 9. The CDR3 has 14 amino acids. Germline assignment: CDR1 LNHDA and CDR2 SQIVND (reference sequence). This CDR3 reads CASRQGRATDTQYF. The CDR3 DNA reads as TGTGCCAGCAGACAGGGCAGGGCGACAGATACGCAGTATTTT. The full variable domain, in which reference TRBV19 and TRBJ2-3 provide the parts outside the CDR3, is DGGITQSPKYLFRKEGQNVTLSCEQNLNHDAMYWYRQDPGQGLRLIYYSQIVNDFQKGDIAEGYSVSREKKESFPLTVTSAQKNPTAFYLCASRQGRATDTQYFGPGTRLTVL.

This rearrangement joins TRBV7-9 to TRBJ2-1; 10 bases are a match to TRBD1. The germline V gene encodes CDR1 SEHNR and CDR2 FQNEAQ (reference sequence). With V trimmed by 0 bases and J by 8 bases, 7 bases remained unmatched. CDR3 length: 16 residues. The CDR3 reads CASSLALGQGTHEQFF. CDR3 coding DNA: TGTGCCAGCAGCTTAGCGCTGGGACAGGGGACCCATGAGCAGTTCTTC. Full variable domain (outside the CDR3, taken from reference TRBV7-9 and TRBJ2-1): DTGVSQNPRHKITKRGQNVTFRCDPISEHNRLYWYRQTLGQGPEFLTYFQNEAQLEKSRLLSDRFSAERPKGSFSTLEIQRTEQGDSAMYLCASSLALGQGTHEQFFGPGTRLTVL.

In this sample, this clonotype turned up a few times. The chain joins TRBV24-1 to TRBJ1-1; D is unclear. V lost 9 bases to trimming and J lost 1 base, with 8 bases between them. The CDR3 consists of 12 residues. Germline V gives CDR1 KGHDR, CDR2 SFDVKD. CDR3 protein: CATGPGNTEAFF. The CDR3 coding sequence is TGTGCCACCGGCCCCGGGAACACTGAAGCTTTCTTT.

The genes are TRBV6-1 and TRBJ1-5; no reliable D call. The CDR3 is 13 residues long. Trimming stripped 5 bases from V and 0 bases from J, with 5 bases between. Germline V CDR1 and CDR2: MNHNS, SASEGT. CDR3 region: CASSKNSNQPQHF. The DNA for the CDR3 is TGTGCCAGCAGTAAAAATAGCAATCAGCCCCAGCATTTT.

The CDR3: CSATRTGTNTEAFF. CDR3 DNA: TGCAGTGCTACTCGGACAGGGACGAACACTGAAGCTTTCTTT. V is TRBV20-1 and J is TRBJ1-1; TRBD1 aligns across 8 bases. The CDR3 totals 14 residues. Germline V CDR1 and CDR2: DFQATT, SNEGSKA (reference sequence). The ends lost 4 bases at V and 1 base at J; junction bases unmatched: 5.

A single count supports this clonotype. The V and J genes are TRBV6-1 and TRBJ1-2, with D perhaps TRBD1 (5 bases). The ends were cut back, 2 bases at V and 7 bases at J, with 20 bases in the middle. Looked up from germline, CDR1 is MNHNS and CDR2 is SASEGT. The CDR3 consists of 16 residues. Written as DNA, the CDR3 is TGTGCCAGCAGTGAATTGTTAGGGGCCGCCTTGGGTGGCTACACCTTC. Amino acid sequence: CASSELLGAALGGYTF.

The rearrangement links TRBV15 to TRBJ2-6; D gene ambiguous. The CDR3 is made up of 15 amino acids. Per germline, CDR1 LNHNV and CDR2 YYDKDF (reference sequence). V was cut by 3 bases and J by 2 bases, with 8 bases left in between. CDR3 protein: CATSSEVAGANVLTF. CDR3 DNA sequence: TGTGCCACCAGCAGTGAGGTTGCTGGGGCCAACGTCCTGACTTTC.

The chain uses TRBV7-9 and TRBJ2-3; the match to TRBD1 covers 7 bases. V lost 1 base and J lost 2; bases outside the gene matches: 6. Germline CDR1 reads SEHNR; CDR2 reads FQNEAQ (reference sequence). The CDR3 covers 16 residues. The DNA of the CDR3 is TGTGCCAGCAGCTTAGGAGACAGGGAATACACAGATACGCAGTATTTT. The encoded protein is CASSLGDREYTDTQYF.

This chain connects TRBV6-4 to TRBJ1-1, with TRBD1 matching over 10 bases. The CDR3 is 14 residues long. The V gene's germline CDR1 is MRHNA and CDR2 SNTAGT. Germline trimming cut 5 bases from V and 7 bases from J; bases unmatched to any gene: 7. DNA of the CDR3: TGTGCCAGCAGTCCCGGGACAGGGGTGAATGAAGCTTTCTTT. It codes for CASSPGTGVNEAFF.

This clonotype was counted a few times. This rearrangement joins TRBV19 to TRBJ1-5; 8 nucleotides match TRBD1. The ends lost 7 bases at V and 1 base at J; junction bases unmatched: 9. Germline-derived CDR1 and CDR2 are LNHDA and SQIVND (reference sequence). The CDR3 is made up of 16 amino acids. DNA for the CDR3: TGTGCCAGTACCCGAGGACAGGGCAACAGCAATCAGCCCCAGCATTTT. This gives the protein CASTRGQGNSNQPQHF.

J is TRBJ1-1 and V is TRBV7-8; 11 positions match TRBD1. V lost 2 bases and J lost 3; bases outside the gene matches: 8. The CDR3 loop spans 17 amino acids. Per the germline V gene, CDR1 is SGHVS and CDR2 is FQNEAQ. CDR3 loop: CASSLRGRGQGDTEAFF. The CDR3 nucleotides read TGTGCCAGCAGCTTAAGGGGTAGGGGACAGGGGGACACTGAAGCTTTCTTT.

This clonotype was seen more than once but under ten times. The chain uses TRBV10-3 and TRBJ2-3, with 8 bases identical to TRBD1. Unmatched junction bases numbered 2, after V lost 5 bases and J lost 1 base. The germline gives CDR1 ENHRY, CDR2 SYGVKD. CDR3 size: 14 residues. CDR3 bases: TGTGCCATCAGTCCGGGACAGGGCACAGATACGCAGTATTTT. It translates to CAISPGQGTDTQYF.

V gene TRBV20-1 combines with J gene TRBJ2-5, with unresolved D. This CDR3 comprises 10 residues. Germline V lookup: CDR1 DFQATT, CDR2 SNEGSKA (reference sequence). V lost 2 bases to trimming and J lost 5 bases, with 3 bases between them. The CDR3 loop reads CSARRETQYF. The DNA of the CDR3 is TGCAGTGCTAGACGGGAGACCCAGTACTTC.

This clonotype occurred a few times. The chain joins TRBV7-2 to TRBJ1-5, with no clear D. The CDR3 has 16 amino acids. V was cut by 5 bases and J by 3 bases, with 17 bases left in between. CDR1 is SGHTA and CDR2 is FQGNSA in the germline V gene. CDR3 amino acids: CASSPDVWSLNQPQHF. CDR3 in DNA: TGTGCCAGCAGCCCAGACGTATGGTCCCTCAATCAGCCCCAGCATTTT.

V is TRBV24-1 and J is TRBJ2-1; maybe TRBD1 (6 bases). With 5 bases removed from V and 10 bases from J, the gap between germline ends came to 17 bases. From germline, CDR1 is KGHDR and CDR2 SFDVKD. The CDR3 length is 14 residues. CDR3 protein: CATSGLNRVEEQFF. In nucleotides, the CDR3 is TGTGCCACCAGTGGTTTAAACAGGGTGGAAGAGCAGTTCTTC.

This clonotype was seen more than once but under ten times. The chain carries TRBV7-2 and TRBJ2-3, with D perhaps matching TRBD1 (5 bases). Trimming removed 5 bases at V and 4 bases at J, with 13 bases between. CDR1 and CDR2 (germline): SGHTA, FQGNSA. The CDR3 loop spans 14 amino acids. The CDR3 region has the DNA TGTGCCAGCAGCCAAAGGGGTTGGTCAGATACGCAGTATTTT. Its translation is CASSQRGWSDTQYF.

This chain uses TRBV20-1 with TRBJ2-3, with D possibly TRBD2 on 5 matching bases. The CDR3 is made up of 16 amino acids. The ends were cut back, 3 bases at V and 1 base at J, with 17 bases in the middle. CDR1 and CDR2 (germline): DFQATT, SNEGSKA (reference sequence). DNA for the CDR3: TGCAGTGCTAGGAAAACCCGGACTGTTGGCACAGATACGCAGTATTTT. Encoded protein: CSARKTRTVGTDTQYF.

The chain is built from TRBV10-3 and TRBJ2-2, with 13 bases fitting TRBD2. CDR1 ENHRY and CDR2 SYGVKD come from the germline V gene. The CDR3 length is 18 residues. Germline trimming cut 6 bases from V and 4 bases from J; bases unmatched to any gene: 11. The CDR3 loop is CAIRTGTSGIGGTGELFF. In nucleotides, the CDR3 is TGTGCCATCAGAACCGGGACTAGCGGGATCGGAGGCACCGGGGAGCTGTTTTTT.

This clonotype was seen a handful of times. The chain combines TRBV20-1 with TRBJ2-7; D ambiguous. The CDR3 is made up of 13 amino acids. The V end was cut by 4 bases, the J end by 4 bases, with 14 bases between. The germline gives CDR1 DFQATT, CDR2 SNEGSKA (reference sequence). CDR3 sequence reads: CSATDKSEYEQYF. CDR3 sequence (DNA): TGCAGTGCTACCGACAAGTCAGAGTACGAGCAGTACTTC.

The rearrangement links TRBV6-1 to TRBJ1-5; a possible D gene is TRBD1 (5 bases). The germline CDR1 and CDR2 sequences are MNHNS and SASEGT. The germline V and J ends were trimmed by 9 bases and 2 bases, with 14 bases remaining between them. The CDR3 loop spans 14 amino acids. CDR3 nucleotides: TGTGCCAGTCGAGGGGTTGGTGGCAATCAGCCCCAGCATTTT. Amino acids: CASRGVGGNQPQHF.

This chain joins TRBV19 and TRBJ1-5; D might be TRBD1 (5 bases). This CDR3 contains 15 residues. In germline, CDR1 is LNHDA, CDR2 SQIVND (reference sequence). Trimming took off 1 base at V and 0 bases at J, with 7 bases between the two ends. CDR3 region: CASSIVGGSNQPQHF. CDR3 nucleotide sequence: TGTGCCAGTAGTATAGTTGGGGGTAGCAATCAGCCCCAGCATTTT.

The CDR3: CASSSLGGDTEAFF. CDR3 sequence (DNA): TGTGCCAGCAGTTCCCTCGGGGGGGACACTGAAGCTTTCTTT. The chain links TRBV7-9 to TRBJ1-1; a possible D gene is TRBD1 (5 bases). The germline gives CDR1 SEHNR, CDR2 FQNEAQ (reference sequence). This CDR3 has 14 residues. Trimming cost V 6 bases and J 3 bases, with 14 bases left between them.

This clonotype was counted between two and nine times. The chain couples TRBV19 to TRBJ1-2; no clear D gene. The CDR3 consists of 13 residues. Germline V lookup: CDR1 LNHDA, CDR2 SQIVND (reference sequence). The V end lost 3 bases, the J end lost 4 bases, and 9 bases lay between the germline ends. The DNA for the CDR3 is TGTGCCAGTAGTATTCAAGGGCTCTATGGCTACACCTTC. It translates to CASSIQGLYGYTF.

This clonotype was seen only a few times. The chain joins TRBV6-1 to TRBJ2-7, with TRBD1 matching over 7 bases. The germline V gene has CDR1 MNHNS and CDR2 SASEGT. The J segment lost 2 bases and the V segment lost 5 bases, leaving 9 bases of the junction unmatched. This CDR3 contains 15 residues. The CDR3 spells CASSRGQLSPYEQYF. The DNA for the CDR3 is TGTGCCAGCAGTAGGGGACAGCTATCCCCCTACGAGCAGTACTTC.

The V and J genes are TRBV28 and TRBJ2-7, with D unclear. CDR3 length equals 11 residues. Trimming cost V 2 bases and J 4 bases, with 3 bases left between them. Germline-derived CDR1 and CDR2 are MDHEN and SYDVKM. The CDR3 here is CASSLKYEQYF. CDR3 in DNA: TGTGCCAGCAGTTTAAAGTACGAGCAGTACTTC.

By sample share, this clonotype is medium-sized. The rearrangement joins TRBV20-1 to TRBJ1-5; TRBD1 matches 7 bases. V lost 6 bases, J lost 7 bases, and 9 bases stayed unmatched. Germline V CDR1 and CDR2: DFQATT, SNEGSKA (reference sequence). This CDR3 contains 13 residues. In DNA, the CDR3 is TGCAGTGCCTTTTACAGGGGAGGCCAGCCCCAGCATTTT. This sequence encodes CSAFYRGGQPQHF.